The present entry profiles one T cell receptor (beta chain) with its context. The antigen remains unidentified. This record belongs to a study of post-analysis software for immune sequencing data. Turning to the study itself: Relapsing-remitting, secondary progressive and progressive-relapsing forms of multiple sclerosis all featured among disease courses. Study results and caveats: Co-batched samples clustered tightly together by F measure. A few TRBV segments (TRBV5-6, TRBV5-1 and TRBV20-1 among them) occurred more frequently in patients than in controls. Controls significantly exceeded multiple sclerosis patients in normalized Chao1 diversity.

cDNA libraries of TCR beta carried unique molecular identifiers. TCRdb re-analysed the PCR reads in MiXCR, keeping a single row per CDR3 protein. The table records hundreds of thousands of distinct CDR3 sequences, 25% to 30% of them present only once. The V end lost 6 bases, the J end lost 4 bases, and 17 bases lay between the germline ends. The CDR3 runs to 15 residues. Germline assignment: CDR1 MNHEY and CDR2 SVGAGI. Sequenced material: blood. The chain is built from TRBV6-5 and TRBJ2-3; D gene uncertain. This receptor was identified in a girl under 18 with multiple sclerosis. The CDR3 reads CASSPPGVGPDTQYF. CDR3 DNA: TGTGCCAGCAGCCCCCCAGGCGTCGGGCCAGATACGCAGTATTTT.